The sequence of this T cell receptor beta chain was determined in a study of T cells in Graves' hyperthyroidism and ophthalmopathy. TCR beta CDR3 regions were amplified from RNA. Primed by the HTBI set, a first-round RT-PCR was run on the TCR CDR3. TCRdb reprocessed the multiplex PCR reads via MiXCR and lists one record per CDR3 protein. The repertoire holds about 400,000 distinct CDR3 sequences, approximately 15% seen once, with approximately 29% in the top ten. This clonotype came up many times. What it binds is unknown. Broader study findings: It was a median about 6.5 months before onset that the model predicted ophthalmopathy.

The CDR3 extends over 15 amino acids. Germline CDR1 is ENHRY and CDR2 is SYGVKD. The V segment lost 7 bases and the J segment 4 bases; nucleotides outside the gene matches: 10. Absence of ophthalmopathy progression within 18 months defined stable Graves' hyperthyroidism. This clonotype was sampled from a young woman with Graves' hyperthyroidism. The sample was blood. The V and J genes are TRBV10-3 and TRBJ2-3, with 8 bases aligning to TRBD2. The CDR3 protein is CAITPGRAPPDTQYF. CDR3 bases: TGTGCCATCACCCCCGGGAGGGCCCCTCCAGATACGCAGTATTTT.